A single sample gave rise to the 20 T cell receptor beta chains below, sequenced in a study of cytomegalovirus exposure and HLA in healthy donors. The PCR contained 60 Vbeta and 13 Jbeta primers. Using immunoSEQ multiplex PCR, the repertoire was profiled, and TCRdb retains in-frame clones only, with some absent. The profile covers 150,000 to 200,000 clones, with roughly 79% appearing a single time and approximately 0.89% taken by the ten largest. Sequences were obtained from PBMCs. These receptor sequences come from a woman between 50 and 59 years old in good health and CMV-seropositive.

The rearrangement uses TRBV19 and TRBJ1-2; 11 positions agree with TRBD1. This CDR3 has 15 residues. With V trimmed by 4 bases and J by 5 bases, 6 bases remained unmatched. Per the germline V gene, CDR1 is LNHDA and CDR2 is SQIVND (reference sequence). The CDR3 region has the DNA TGTGCCAGTAGTACCGGGACAGGGGGGCGTTATGGCTACACCTTC. This encodes CASSTGTGGRYGYTF.

This clone was observed a few times. V gene TRBV6-5 combines with J gene TRBJ2-5, with D possibly TRBD2 on 5 matching bases. The CDR3 has 15 residues. Germline CDR1 reads MNHEY; CDR2 reads SVGAGI. Trimming removed 0 bases from V and 4 bases from J, with 12 bases in between. The CDR3: CASSYSGRPGETQYF. The DNA of the CDR3 is TGTGCCAGCAGTTACTCGGGGAGACCCGGAGAGACCCAGTACTTC.

The rearrangement joins TRBV9 to TRBJ2-1; D gene ambiguous. The V end lost 2 bases, the J end lost 8 bases, and 8 bases lay between the germline ends. The CDR3 covers 12 residues. CDR1 is SGDLS, CDR2 YYNGEE, per germline. The CDR3 nucleotides are TGTGCCAGCAGCGTGTCCCCTTATGAGCAGTTCTTC. Translated, it gives CASSVSPYEQFF.

The chain has TRBV18 and TRBJ1-1; D uncertain. The CDR3 is 13 amino acids. CDR1 is KGHSH, CDR2 LQKENI, per germline. Trimming removed 3 bases at V and 0 bases at J, with 5 bases between. CDR3 coding DNA: TGTGCCAGCTCACCTATTTTGAACACTGAAGCTTTCTTT. As protein: CASSPILNTEAFF.

This chain joins TRBV5-6 and TRBJ2-3, with 9 bases that match TRBD2. The CDR3 totals 15 residues. Looked up from germline, CDR1 is SGHDT and CDR2 is YYEEEE. J lost 2 bases, V lost 5 bases, and 6 bases had no gene match. The CDR3 spells CASRKSGRYTDTQYF. DNA of the CDR3: TGTGCCAGCAGAAAAAGCGGGAGGTACACAGATACGCAGTATTTT.

V gene TRBV12-2 combines with J gene TRBJ2-1; TRBD2, as called in the table, went unchecked against the DNA. TRBV12-2 is a recognized pseudogene. The CDR3 runs to 21 residues. CDR3 sequence (DNA): TGTGCAAGTCGCTTAAAGGTAATCGAGATTAGCGGGAGGGCCTCCGAACCTCCCCAGTTCTTC. This sequence encodes CASRLKVIEISGRASEPPQFF.

This sequence joins TRBV28 and TRBJ2-5, with TRBD1 identical over 12 bases. The CDR3 is 16 residues long. The V gene's germline CDR1 is MDHEN and CDR2 SYDVKM. V trimming: 5 bases; J trimming: 4 bases; junction bases outside the gene matches: 8. The CDR3, as DNA: TGTGCCAGCAGTCCAGGGGGACAGGGGGCCACAGAGACCCAGTACTTC. Translating it yields CASSPGGQGATETQYF.

CDR3 residues: CASSVLGQGKDTQYF. The CDR3 DNA reads as TGTGCCAGCAGCGTACTCGGACAGGGCAAAGATACGCAGTATTTT. The chain employs TRBV9 and TRBJ2-3, with TRBD1 matching over 8 bases. J lost 5 bases, V lost 1 base, and 6 bases had no gene match. Per germline, CDR1 SGDLS and CDR2 YYNGEE. This CDR3 has 15 residues.

A remark on this clone: The junction and the germline gene differ at one end; a read error may be behind it. The CDR3 region is CASRRTSGSQETQYF. The CDR3 DNA reads TGTGCTAGCAGGCGGACTAGCGGGTCTCAAGAGACCCAGTACTTC. The chain has TRBV7-7 and TRBJ2-5, with TRBD2 matching 11 bases. The germline V gene has CDR1 SSHAT and CDR2 FNYEAQ (reference sequence). The CDR3 is 15 residues long.

J is TRBJ2-7 and V is TRBV18, with TRBD1 matching over 10 bases. The V and J ends lost 5 bases and 6 bases, in that order; junction bases with no gene match: 4. The CDR3 length is 13 residues. The germline V gene encodes CDR1 KGHSH and CDR2 LQKENI. Here the CDR3 DNA reads TGTGCCAGCTCAAGGGACAGGGGAGGCGAGCAGTACTTC. Translation: CASSRDRGGEQYF.

The V gene is TRBV5-4, the J gene TRBJ1-1; unclear D gene. The CDR3 length is 14 residues. The germline CDR1 and CDR2 sequences are SGHNT and YYREEE (reference sequence). V lost 2 bases and J lost 2, with 10 bases in between. Here the CDR3 reads CASSLAQLNTEAFF. The DNA for the CDR3 is TGTGCCAGCAGCTTAGCACAGCTTAACACTGAAGCTTTCTTT.

The rearrangement links TRBV29-1 to TRBJ2-1; D is unresolved. The CDR3 is 12 amino acids. V was clipped by 6 bases and J by 7 bases, with 13 bases between them. Germline V gene sequence: CDR1 SQVTM, CDR2 ANQGSEA. In DNA form, the CDR3 reads TGCAGCGTCCAACCTAGACTTAATGAGCAGTTCTTC. This encodes CSVQPRLNEQFF.

The J gene is TRBJ2-3, the V gene TRBV13; 9 bases map to TRBD2. The CDR3 spans 17 residues. The junction had 11 bases not matched to a gene; V was cut back by 4 bases and J by 3 bases. Germline CDR1 PRHDT, CDR2 FYEKMQ (reference sequence). CDR3 sequence: CASSSRGRAVGTDTQYF. DNA of the CDR3: TGTGCCAGCAGCTCTCGCGGGAGGGCCGTAGGTACAGATACGCAGTATTTT.

The V gene is TRBV28, the J gene TRBJ1-1; 10 bases map to TRBD1. Per germline, CDR1 MDHEN and CDR2 SYDVKM. This CDR3 has 14 amino acids. Losses at the gene ends were 5 bases for V and 4 bases for J; bases not matched to a gene: 4. Here the CDR3 reads CASSAGQGSTEAFF. CDR3 in DNA: TGTGCCAGCAGTGCGGGACAGGGGAGCACTGAAGCTTTCTTT. The entire variable domain, with the rest obtained from reference TRBV28 and TRBJ1-1, is as follows: DVKVTQSSRYLVKRTGEKVFLECVQDMDHENMFWYRQDPGLGLRLIYFSYDVKMKEKGDIPEGYSVSREKKERFSLILESASTNQTSMYLCASSAGQGSTEAFFGQGTRLTVV.

This clone was detected a few times. The chain is built from TRBV7-9 and TRBJ1-5; possibly TRBD1 for D (6 bases). The CDR3 covers 13 residues. Germline V gene data show CDR1 as SEHNR and CDR2 as FQNEAQ (reference sequence). Between the trimmed V and J ends, which lost 3 bases and 7 bases, there was a span of 10 bases. In nucleotides, the CDR3 is TGTGCCAGCAGCTTGGGACAAGGGCAGCCCCAGCATTTT. Translated, it gives CASSLGQGQPQHF.

This chain connects TRBV2 to TRBJ2-6; D call uncertain. Deletions cut 6 bases from V and 0 bases from J, with 15 bases between. The CDR3 has 17 residues. Germline CDR1 and CDR2: SNHLY and FYNNEI. CDR3 sequence (DNA): TGTGCCAGCAGGGTCTCCTCGACTCGCTCTGGGGCCAACGTCCTGACTTTC. Translating gives CASRVSSTRSGANVLTF. Drawing the rest from reference TRBV2 and TRBJ2-6, the complete variable domain is EPEVTQTPSHQVTQMGQEVILRCVPISNHLYFYWYRQILGQKVEFLVSFYNNEISEKSEIFDDQFSVERPDGSNFTLKIRSTKLEDSAMYFCASRVSSTRSGANVLTFGAGSRLTVL.

In regard to this clone: Distinct nucleotide sequences in the sample also encode this CDR3. The chain uses TRBV4-1 and TRBJ1-3; D not certain. Germline CDR1 is MGHRA and CDR2 is YSYEKL. The CDR3 length is 15 residues. Deletions cut 3 bases from V and 4 bases from J, with 13 bases between. Written as DNA, the CDR3 is TGCGCCAGCAGCCAGGAGGGCACGCGGGGAAACACCATATATTTT. Translating gives CASSQEGTRGNTIYF.

This chain joins TRBV18 and TRBJ2-5; D is unclear. Germline CDR1 and CDR2: KGHSH and LQKENI. With 3 bases removed from V and 5 bases from J, the gap between germline ends came to 4 bases. The CDR3 is 11 amino acids. The CDR3 DNA is TGTGCCAGCTCACCCATGGAGACCCAGTACTTC. Amino acids: CASSPMETQYF.

The chain couples TRBV9 to TRBJ2-1; 8 bases are a match to TRBD2. CDR3 size: 15 residues. Germline V lookup: CDR1 SGDLS, CDR2 YYNGEE. Trimming cost V 6 bases and J 1 base; bases outside gene matches: 6. As DNA, the CDR3 is TGTGCCAGCAACCCTAGCGGGTCGTCCTACAATGAGCAGTTCTTC. Translation gives CASNPSGSSYNEQFF.

The rearrangement links TRBV4-3 to TRBJ2-7, with 7 positions matching TRBD1. The CDR3 spans 17 residues. Trimming removed 4 bases from V and 4 bases from J; junction bases left unmatched: 16. Germline CDR1 is LGHNA and CDR2 is YSLEER. The CDR3 reads CASSRGRTGIGNYEQYF. CDR3 nucleotides: TGCGCCAGCAGCCGTGGGCGGACAGGAATAGGGAATTACGAGCAGTACTTC.